This T cell receptor (beta chain) was captured by sequencing in a study of T cells after yellow fever vaccination. Germline CDR1 SGHVS, CDR2 FNYEAQ. V lost 5 bases and J lost 9, with 17 bases in between. This CDR3 region has 14 residues. TCRdb used MiXCR to reprocess the 5' RACE reads, holding one entry per CDR3 protein. Altogether around 600,000 distinct CDR3 sequences are present, about 12% being singletons, with the ten largest covering approximately 15%. The source of this sequence is a man aged 25 to 40 who received the YFV17D yellow fever vaccine. The sample consisted of PBMCs, taken on the day of the yellow fever booster vaccination. The chain has TRBV7-6 and TRBJ2-1; possible D gene TRBD1, 6 bases. The CDR3 protein is CASSKVLRGPEQFF. DNA for the CDR3: TGTGCCAGCAGCAAGGTTCTCAGGGGTCCTGAGCAGTTCTTC. The full variable domain, in which reference TRBV7-6 and TRBJ2-1 provide the parts outside the CDR3, is GAGVSQSPRYKVTKRGQDVALRCDPISGHVSLYWYRQALGQGPEFLTYFNYEAQQDKSGLPNDRFSAERPEGSISTLTIQRTEQRDSAMYRCASSKVLRGPEQFFGPGTRLTVL.